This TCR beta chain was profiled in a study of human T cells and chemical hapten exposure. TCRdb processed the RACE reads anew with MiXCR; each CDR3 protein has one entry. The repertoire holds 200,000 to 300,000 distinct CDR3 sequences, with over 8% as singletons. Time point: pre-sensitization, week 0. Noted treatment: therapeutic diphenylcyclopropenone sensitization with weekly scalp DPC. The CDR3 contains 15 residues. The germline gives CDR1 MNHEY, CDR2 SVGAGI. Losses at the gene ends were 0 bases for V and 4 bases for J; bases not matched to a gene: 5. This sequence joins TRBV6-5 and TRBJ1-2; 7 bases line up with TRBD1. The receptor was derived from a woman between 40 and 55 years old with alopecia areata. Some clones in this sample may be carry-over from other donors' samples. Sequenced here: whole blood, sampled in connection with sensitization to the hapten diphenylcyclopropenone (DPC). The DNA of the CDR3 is TGTGCCAGCAGTTACTCAGCACAGGGGAGCTATGGCTACACCTTC. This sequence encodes CASSYSAQGSYGYTF.